This T cell receptor beta chain was observed in a study of T cells in Graves' hyperthyroidism and ophthalmopathy. V lost 8 bases, J lost 7 bases, and 31 bases lay in between. In germline, CDR1 is SEHNR, CDR2 FQNEAQ (reference sequence). The CDR3 extends over 18 amino acids. Amplified TCR beta CDR3 regions came from RNA transcripts. TCR CDR3 underwent first-round RT-PCR with the HTBI primer set. TCRdb itself ran the multiplex PCR reads through MiXCR, one entry per CDR3 protein. In the table there are some 740,000 distinct CDR3 sequences, approximately 14% of which are singletons. Clinical symptoms, serum thyroxine, TRAb, thyroid ultrasound and orbital computed tomography established diagnosis.

The rearrangement uses TRBV7-9 and TRBJ2-3; either TRBD1 or TRBD2 may fit D (5 bases each). The TCR sequence derives from a woman between 18 and 30 years old with Graves' hyperthyroidism. Sequencing was carried out using blood. The CDR3 sequence: CASGTPTPGPQDVYTQYF. The DNA of the CDR3 is TGTGCCAGCGGGACCCCGACACCGGGACCCCAAGACGTGTATACGCAGTATTTT.